This TCR beta chain stems from a study of T cells in Graves' hyperthyroidism and ophthalmopathy (dated by TCRdb to the late 2010s). Regarding the complete study: Peripheral blood samples were taken at initial diagnosis, before any treatment was given. In addition, the study compared T-cell repertoires in thyroid tissue and in blood from six Graves' hyperthyroidism patients. Whether ophthalmopathy could be predicted prospectively was tested in an independent validation cohort made up of roughly 19 hyperthyroidism patients plus 17 patients who later progressed to ophthalmopathy. The paper describes TCR Vbeta CDR3 sequencing of 120 to 150 peripheral blood samples, made up of 43 ophthalmopathy patients, 70 to 75 hyperthyroidism patients and roughly 17 progressor patients. To identify distinguishing TCR V-J signatures, a discovery cohort of 100 patients was used, comprising 43 with Graves' ophthalmopathy and some 60 with stable Graves' hyperthyroidism. Once sampling was done, hyperthyroidism patients were given methimazole at a starting dose of 30 mg daily, whereas ophthalmopathy patients were given high-dose intravenous methylprednisolone. The 95 to 100 discovery patients were randomly divided into training and test sets at a 7:3 ratio.

TCR beta CDR3 regions were amplified from RNA transcripts. The TCR CDR3 was subjected to a first round of RT-PCR using the HTBI primer set and the Qiagen OneStep RT-PCR kit. A second multiplex PCR round built the libraries, followed by size selection and purification. Paired-end sequencing of the libraries was performed with 100 bp reads on an Illumina HiSeq2000. The paper's processing steps were these. Raw data were processed with SOAPnuke, discarding reads with adapters, uncalled bases, mean Phred below 15, or no exact constant-primer or identifier match. COPE v1.2.5 was used to merge high-quality paired reads, and clonotypes were defined as unique nucleotide sequences. Clonotypes were aligned to IMGT TRBV, TRBD and TRBJ reference segments using MiTCR v1.1. The analysis was restricted to V-J combinations with a frequency above 0.0001, which together covered 99% to 99.2% of the repertoires. A TCS score was defined as the ratio of F50 (clonal expansion) to E x V (chaos), with BLOSUM62-based TCRdist applied between CDR3 peptides within each V-J. Welch's t-statistics and random forest reduced 500 to 550 V-J features to about 13, which were used in a naive Bayes classifier (R e1071). The similarity between thyroid and blood repertoires was quantified using the Morisita-Horn index. TCRdb reworked the public reads: Q25 trimming with fastp, MiXCR clone assembly, productive beta chains retained. CDR3 protein duplicates are merged, each entry listing the most common genes and DNA. The authors' filters were not applied to this entry. Present in this sample are around 720,000 distinct CDR3 sequences, just over 35% of which were seen just once. 30% to 40% of the sample is in the top ten clones.

Study-wide conclusions, independent of this receptor: Most expanded thyroid clonotypes (frequency above 0.001) were also found in blood, which suggests that blood repertoires may mirror thyroid immune responses. A model built on a 13 V-J signature distinguished ophthalmopathy from stable hyperthyroidism, reaching about 88% sensitivity and about 81% specificity in cross-validation and 80%/75% in testing. No statistical method was used to fix the sample size in advance, and group allocation was not hidden from the investigators. During validation, the model predicted progression to ophthalmopathy a median of roughly 7.1 months ahead of onset, with almost 71% sensitivity and almost 75% specificity.

As regards this clonotype: Its antigen remains undetermined. This is likely a read error, given that the CDR3 carries no conserved phenylalanine or tryptophan at its end.

V is pruned by 4 bases and J by 0 bases, leaving 7 bases of the junction without a gene match. The germline V gene encodes CDR1 SGDLS and CDR2 YYNGEE. Inclusive of both ends, the CDR3 amounts to 15 amino acids. CDR3 DNA only is kept here, 45 bases in frame from base 1. Graves' hyperthyroidism was defined as stable when no progression to ophthalmopathy occurred over 18 months of follow-up. The hyperthyroidism patients were between 18 and 65 years old and newly diagnosed, with a disease duration of less than 2 months. The study excluded patients with uncontrolled infections, other autoimmune diseases, pregnancy or lactation. Diagnoses were established on the basis of clinical symptoms, serum thyroxine and TRAb, thyroid ultrasound, and orbital computed tomography. PBMCs were separated from over 9 ml of fresh peripheral blood using Ficoll-Paque density gradient centrifugation. Total RNA was extracted using Trizol reagent, and RNA quality was assessed on an Agilent 2100 Bioanalyzer.

The sequencing input was blood. The rearranged segments are TRBV9 and TRBJ2-7; TRBD1 fits 7 bases in the junction. This clonotype originated in a woman in her thirties or forties with Graves' hyperthyroidism. CDR3 reads: CASSSQGVVSYEQYL. The DNA sequence is given as TGTGCCAGCAGCTCCCAGGGGGTTGTCTCCTACGAGCAGTACCTC.